Listed here are 18 T cell receptor beta chains from one sample, sequenced in a study of T cells after yellow fever vaccination. TCRdb processed the 5' RACE reads anew with MiXCR; each CDR3 protein has one entry. The table lists about 370,000 distinct CDR3 sequences, approximately 10% of them singletons. Here the sequenced sample was PBMCs, taken on the day of the first yellow fever vaccination. These receptors were collected from a man aged 18 to 35 who received the YFV17D yellow fever vaccine.

This rearrangement joins TRBV6-2 or TRBV6-3 to TRBJ2-7; D is possibly TRBD1 (5 bases). V shed 0 bases and J shed 7 bases, with 13 bases lying between them. CDR1 is MNHEY, CDR2 SVGEGT, per germline. The CDR3 is 14 residues long. The DNA for the CDR3 is TGTGCCAGCAGTTACTCTGGGGCCCTTTGGGAGCAGTACTTC. Encoded protein: CASSYSGALWEQYF.

This clonotype was recorded a few times. V usage is TRBV6-2 or TRBV6-3 and J usage is TRBJ2-5; 7 nucleotides align to TRBD1. Germline CDR1 reads MNHEY; CDR2 reads SVGEGT. The J segment lost 2 bases and the V segment lost 7 bases, leaving 13 bases of the junction unmatched. CDR3 length equals 16 residues. CDR3 sequence reads: CASKTTHRDRQETQYF. CDR3 nucleotides: TGTGCCAGCAAGACGACTCACCGGGACAGACAAGAGACCCAGTACTTC.

The rearrangement uses TRBV28 and TRBJ2-3; maybe TRBD2 (7 bases). Germline V gene data show CDR1 as MDHEN and CDR2 as SYDVKM. V was cut by 6 bases and J by 2 bases, with 18 bases left in between. The CDR3 consists of 16 residues. In DNA form, the CDR3 reads TGTGCCAGCAGAACAGGGAGGCGGGGGACCACAGATACGCAGTATTTT. Its translation is CASRTGRRGTTDTQYF. The variable domain in full, with the rest retrieved from reference TRBV28 and TRBJ2-3, is DVKVTQSSRYLVKRTGEKVFLECVQDMDHENMFWYRQDPGLGLRLIYFSYDVKMKEKGDIPEGYSVSREKKERFSLILESASTNQTSMYLCASRTGRRGTTDTQYFGPGTRLTVL.

This clonotype was picked up a small number of times. The rearrangement uses TRBV14 and TRBJ2-7; no reliable D call. The germline gives CDR1 SGHDN, CDR2 FVKESK. The CDR3 sequence is 13 residues long. V dropped 6 bases and J dropped 0 bases, with 9 bases sitting between them. The CDR3 nucleotides are TGTGCCAGCAGTCCAAAGGGCTCCTACGAGCAGTACTTC. It translates to CASSPKGSYEQYF.

The J gene is TRBJ2-5, the V gene TRBV20-1; tentatively, D is TRBD1 or TRBD2 (6 bases each). The CDR3 is made up of 16 amino acids. The germline V and J ends were trimmed by 3 bases and 2 bases, with 19 bases remaining between them. Per germline, CDR1 DFQATT and CDR2 SNEGSKA (reference sequence). CDR3 sequence (DNA): TGCAGTGCTAGGGGGTATAAGGGGGGTTTACAAGAGACCCAGTACTTC. Protein sequence: CSARGYKGGLQETQYF.

The sample holds a few counts of this clonotype. The V call is TRBV12-3 or TRBV12-4, the J call TRBJ2-3, with a weak D call TRBD1 (5 bases). V lost 3 bases, J lost 7 bases, and 11 bases lay in between. CDR3 size: 13 residues. In DNA form, the CDR3 reads TGTGCCAGCAGTTTGTTAGGGGTTTATACGCAGTATTTT. It translates to CASSLLGVYTQYF.

This clonotype has just a few counts. This chain connects TRBV5-1 to TRBJ1-1, with D maybe TRBD1 (5 bases). Germline CDR1 is SGHRS and CDR2 is YFSETQ. V was clipped by 0 bases and J by 11 bases, with 17 bases between them. This CDR3 spans 14 amino acids. DNA for the CDR3: TGCGCCAGCAGCTTGGAAGGGGCCGGACCGCGGGCTTTCTTT. This gives the protein CASSLEGAGPRAFF.

Ten or more counts support this clonotype. The chain links TRBV10-3 to TRBJ2-1; TRBD1 or TRBD2 may be the D gene (5 bases each). This CDR3 comprises 14 residues. The germline CDR1 and CDR2 sequences are ENHRY and SYGVKD. The germline V and J ends were trimmed by 11 bases and 6 bases, with 20 bases remaining between them. The CDR3 loop is CAALEPGLTNEQFF. In nucleotides, the CDR3 is TGTGCCGCGCTCGAACCGGGGCTTACCAATGAGCAGTTCTTC.

V usage is TRBV7-2 and J usage is TRBJ1-2; a weak D match, TRBD1 (5 bases). Germline V gene data show CDR1 as SGHTA and CDR2 as FQGNSA. V was pared by 6 bases and J by 4 bases, with 15 bases between. The CDR3 is 14 residues long. CDR3 region: CASSSVQGRYGYTF. As DNA, the CDR3 is TGTGCCAGCAGTTCCGTTCAGGGACGCTATGGCTACACCTTC.

This clonotype was seen ten or more times. The chain combines TRBV5-1 with TRBJ2-2, with 8 bases aligning to TRBD2. The CDR3 runs to 14 residues. Germline V gene data show CDR1 as SGHRS and CDR2 as YFSETQ. With 6 bases clipped from V and 5 bases from J, the junction kept 6 bases outside the gene matches. CDR3 amino acids: CASTRGEWTGELFF. DNA of the CDR3: TGCGCCAGCACGCGGGGGGAATGGACCGGGGAGCTGTTTTTT.

This chain uses TRBV4-2 with TRBJ2-1; 8 bases fit TRBD2. The V and J ends lost 0 bases and 4 bases, in that order; junction bases with no gene match: 5. The CDR3 runs 16 residues. Per the germline V gene, CDR1 is LGHNA and CDR2 is YNFKEQ. Here the CDR3 DNA reads TGTGCCAGCAGCCAAGAAGGAGTAGCGGGGTACAATGAGCAGTTCTTC. Its translation: CASSQEGVAGYNEQFF.

This clonotype was seen repeatedly, ten times or more. The V gene is TRBV7-2, the J gene TRBJ1-2; D gene unclear. Germline V lookup: CDR1 SGHTA, CDR2 FQGNSA. The CDR3 is 13 residues long. Trimming pared 8 bases from V and 0 bases from J, leaving 10 bases between. In DNA form, the CDR3 reads TGTGCCAGCTCCCCGGACCCTAACTATGGCTACACCTTC. Translating it yields CASSPDPNYGYTF.

The chain carries TRBV5-1 and TRBJ2-5; 9 bases fit TRBD1. The CDR3 has 16 amino acids. Germline CDR1 SGHRS, CDR2 YFSETQ. The junction had 7 bases not matched to a gene; V was cut back by 0 bases and J by 4 bases. CDR3 amino acids: CASSLEGQGGGETQYF. The CDR3 nucleotides are TGCGCCAGCAGCTTGGAGGGACAGGGAGGAGGAGAGACCCAGTACTTC.

This clonotype has a handful of counts. The chain joins TRBV6-1 to TRBJ2-5; 11 bases agree with TRBD1. CDR3 size: 14 residues. The V and J ends lost 4 bases and 4 bases, in that order; junction bases with no gene match: 2. Germline assignment: CDR1 MNHNS and CDR2 SASEGT. The CDR3, as DNA: TGTGCCAGCAGTGGGACAGGGGGCGGAGAGACCCAGTACTTC. Translation gives CASSGTGGGETQYF.

V gene TRBV15 combines with J gene TRBJ2-1; D not resolved. The CDR3 consists of 14 residues. From germline, CDR1 is LNHNV and CDR2 YYDKDF (reference sequence). The V gene lost 3 bases and the J gene lost 9 bases, with 15 bases spanning the gap. In DNA, the CDR3 is TGTGCCACCAGCAGCGACCTCTCTATCGTTGAGCAGTTCTTC. Translation: CATSSDLSIVEQFF.

This chain connects TRBV6-2 or TRBV6-3 to TRBJ2-1; TRBD1 agrees at 7 bases. Unmatched junction bases numbered 4, after V lost 4 bases and J lost 10 bases. The CDR3 totals 12 residues. In germline, CDR1 is MNHEY, CDR2 SVGEGT. CDR3 bases: TGTGCCAGCAGTTCCCTGGACAGGGAGCAGTTCTTC. As protein: CASSSLDREQFF.

This chain connects TRBV7-9 to TRBJ1-2; no definite D call. The CDR3 length is 14 residues. V lost 3 bases and J 1 base, leaving 9 bases between the germline ends. CDR1 is SEHNR, CDR2 FQNEAQ, per germline (reference sequence). The CDR3 loop reads CASSFNTHNYGYTF. The CDR3 nucleotides read TGTGCCAGCAGCTTTAACACTCATAACTATGGCTACACCTTC.

This clonotype was observed a handful of times. This chain connects TRBV12-3 or TRBV12-4 to TRBJ1-6; perhaps TRBD1 as D (5 bases). The V gene lost 5 bases and the J gene lost 9 bases, with 8 bases spanning the gap. The CDR3 contains 12 residues. Here the CDR3 reads CASSAGPSPLHF. The CDR3 coding sequence is TGTGCCAGCAGTGCAGGGCCTTCACCCCTCCACTTT.